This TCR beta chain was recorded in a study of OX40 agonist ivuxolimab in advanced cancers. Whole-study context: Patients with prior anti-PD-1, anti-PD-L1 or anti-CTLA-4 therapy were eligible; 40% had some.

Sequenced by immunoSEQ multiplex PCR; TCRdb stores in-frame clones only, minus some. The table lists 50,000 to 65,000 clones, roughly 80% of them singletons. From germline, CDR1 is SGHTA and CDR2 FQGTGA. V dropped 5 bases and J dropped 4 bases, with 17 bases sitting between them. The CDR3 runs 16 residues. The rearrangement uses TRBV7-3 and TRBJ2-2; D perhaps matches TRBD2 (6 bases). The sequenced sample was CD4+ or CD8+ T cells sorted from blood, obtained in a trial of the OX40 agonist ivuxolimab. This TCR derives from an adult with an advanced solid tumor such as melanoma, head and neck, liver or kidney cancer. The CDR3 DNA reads TGTGCCAGCAGCCTCCTACTGGGGGGATCCACCGGGGAGCTGTTTTTT. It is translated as CASSLLLGGSTGELFF.